What follows is one TCR beta chain and its context. This sample was taken from a study of blood T cell repertoires in COVID-19. Study context: The origin of the acute and convalescent COVID-19 samples was the United States, Italy and Spain. Sample material is recorded as cDNA or gDNA derived from T cells, B-cell-depleted T cells, or PBMCs.

Original processing methods: The authors estimated nucleated cell counts from reference gene primer amplification. Sequencing used immunoSEQ multiplex PCR; TCRdb keeps in-frame clones, though not all of them. V and J calls and clone size come straight from that table; D and trimming were deduced from the DNA. The table records approximately 290,000 clones, approximately 85% of them present only once. The CDR3 is 17 residues long. V was pared by 4 bases and J by 6 bases, with 13 bases of the junction left unmatched. Per germline, CDR1 LGHDT and CDR2 YNNKEL (reference sequence). The Seattle patients joined while their infection was active and were tracked longitudinally afterward.

This TCR was sampled from a human donor with COVID-19, enrolled during active disease. The donor label of this sample is uncertain. The chain couples TRBV3-1 (or the pseudogene TRBV3-2) to TRBJ2-7, with 12 bases lining up with TRBD2. The sample was peripheral blood. The CDR3 loop is CASSPRTSGAVRGEQYF. CDR3 sequence (DNA): TGTGCCAGCAGCCCCCGGACTAGCGGGGCAGTCCGGGGCGAGCAGTACTTC.